Sequencing of this TCR beta chain was carried out in a study of metastatic and nonmetastatic thyroid tumors. Until they underwent thyroid surgery, no patient had received any treatment. MiXCR re-clonotyped the PCR reads for TCRdb. The sample includes 72,000 or so clones, less than 20% seen only once; the top ten take 10% to 15%. V dropped 4 bases and J dropped 6 bases, with 4 bases sitting between them. The CDR3 is 11 amino acids. There are many counts of this clone. Sequenced sample: blood. This clonotype originated in a female donor with papillary thyroid cancer or a benign thyroid nodule (not recorded which). Some clones in this sample may be carry-over from other donors' samples. This chain links TRBV12-3 or TRBV12-4 with TRBJ2-1; no firm D call. The CDR3 reads CASSSFNEQFF. The CDR3 DNA sequence: TGTGCCAGCAGTTCTTTCAATGAGCAGTTCTTC.